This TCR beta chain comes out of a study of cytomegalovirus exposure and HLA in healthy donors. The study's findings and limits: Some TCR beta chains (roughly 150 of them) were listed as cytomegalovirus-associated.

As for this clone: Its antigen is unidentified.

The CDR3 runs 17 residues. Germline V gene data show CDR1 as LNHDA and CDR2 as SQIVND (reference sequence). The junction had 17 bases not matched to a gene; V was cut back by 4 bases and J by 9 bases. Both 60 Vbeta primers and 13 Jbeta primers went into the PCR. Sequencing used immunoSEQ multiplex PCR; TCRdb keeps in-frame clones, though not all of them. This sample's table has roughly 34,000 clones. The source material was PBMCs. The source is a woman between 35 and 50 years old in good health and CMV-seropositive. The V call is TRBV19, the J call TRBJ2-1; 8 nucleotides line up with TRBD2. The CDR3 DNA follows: TGTGCCAGTAGTACCGTTCTCCCGGGACTAGACCAGGGTGAGCAGTTCTTC. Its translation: CASSTVLPGLDQGEQFF. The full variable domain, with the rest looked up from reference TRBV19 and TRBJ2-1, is DGGITQSPKYLFRKEGQNVTLSCEQNLNHDAMYWYRQDPGQGLRLIYYSQIVNDFQKGDIAEGYSVSREKKESFPLTVTSAQKNPTAFYLCASSTVLPGLDQGEQFFGPGTRLTVL.